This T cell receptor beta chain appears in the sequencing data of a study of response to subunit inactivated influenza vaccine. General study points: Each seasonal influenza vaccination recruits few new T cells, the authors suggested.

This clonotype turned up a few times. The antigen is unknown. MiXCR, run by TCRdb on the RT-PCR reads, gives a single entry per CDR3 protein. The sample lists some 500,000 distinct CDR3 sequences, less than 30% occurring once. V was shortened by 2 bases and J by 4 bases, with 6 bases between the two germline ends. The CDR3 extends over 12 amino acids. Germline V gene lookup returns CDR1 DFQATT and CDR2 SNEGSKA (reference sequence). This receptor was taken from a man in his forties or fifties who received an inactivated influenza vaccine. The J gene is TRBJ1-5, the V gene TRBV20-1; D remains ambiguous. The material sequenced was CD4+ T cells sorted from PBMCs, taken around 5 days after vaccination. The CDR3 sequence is CSARSVNQPQHF. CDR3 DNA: TGCAGTGCTAGATCCGTTAATCAGCCCCAGCATTTT.